This is a list of T cell receptor beta chains from one sample in a study of cytomegalovirus exposure and HLA in healthy donors. Sequencing used immunoSEQ multiplex PCR; TCRdb keeps in-frame clones, though not all of them. The repertoire has around 180,000 clones, roughly 80% of them found once; the top ten carry about 2.4%. Sequencing was performed on PBMCs. The receptors stem from a male donor in good health and CMV-seronegative. Each CDR3 is given with its conserved first and last residue. D genes are given only for firm matches.

d_gene: TRBD1; j_gene: TRBJ2-7; v_gene: TRBV19; CDR3aa: CASRGQGAGYEQYF
d_gene: TRBD2; j_gene: TRBJ2-4; v_gene: TRBV4-2; CDR3aa: CASSQEAGLGAKNIQYF
d_gene: TRBD1; j_gene: TRBJ2-3; v_gene: TRBV19; CDR3aa: CASSTLRGPLRDTQYF
d_gene: TRBD1; j_gene: TRBJ2-2; v_gene: TRBV6-1; CDR3aa: CASRRQGPGELFF
d_gene: TRBD1; j_gene: TRBJ1-2; v_gene: TRBV9; CDR3aa: CASSVVQGGGYTF
d_gene: .; j_gene: TRBJ2-7; v_gene: TRBV27; CDR3aa: CASSFRAGTYEQYF
d_gene: .; j_gene: TRBJ2-5; v_gene: TRBV4-1; CDR3aa: CASSQGARAGETQYF
d_gene: .; j_gene: TRBJ1-4; v_gene: TRBV7-9; CDR3aa: CSSSIQGSNEKLFF
d_gene: TRBD2; j_gene: TRBJ2-1; v_gene: TRBV7-2; CDR3aa: CASSLSFSGGGVEQFF
d_gene: TRBD1; j_gene: TRBJ2-5; v_gene: TRBV19; CDR3aa: CASSSRQGQTQYF
d_gene: TRBD1; j_gene: TRBJ1-2; v_gene: TRBV7-9; CDR3aa: CASSFAGGASYTF
d_gene: TRBD2; j_gene: TRBJ2-7; v_gene: TRBV5-1; CDR3aa: CASSGGAGIYEQYF
d_gene: .; j_gene: TRBJ1-1; v_gene: TRBV7-8; CDR3aa: CASSEAGALNTEAFF
d_gene: .; j_gene: TRBJ1-2; v_gene: TRBV27; CDR3aa: CASSLSIGGDYGYTF
d_gene: TRBD1; j_gene: TRBJ2-7; v_gene: TRBV19; CDR3aa: CASRGTGGEQYF
d_gene: TRBD2; j_gene: TRBJ2-7; v_gene: TRBV5-6; CDR3aa: CASSLMGSSGRPTEQYF
d_gene: TRBD2; j_gene: TRBJ2-2; v_gene: TRBV18; CDR3aa: CASSPTGTSVTGELFF
d_gene: TRBD1; j_gene: TRBJ2-7; v_gene: TRBV28; CDR3aa: CASSLWATGARGYEQYF
d_gene: .; j_gene: TRBJ2-7; v_gene: TRBV6-4; CDR3aa: CASSVNQGSEQYF
d_gene: TRBD1; j_gene: TRBJ1-2; v_gene: TRBV7-9; CDR3aa: CASSQYRGGYTF
d_gene: .; j_gene: TRBJ2-7; v_gene: TRBV15; CDR3aa: CATSRDTQGRSYEQYF
d_gene: TRBD2; j_gene: TRBJ2-3; v_gene: TRBV9; CDR3aa: CASSDSLAGAPSTDTQYF
d_gene: .; j_gene: TRBJ2-2; v_gene: TRBV7-9; CDR3aa: CASSSTEGNTGELFF
d_gene: TRBD1; j_gene: TRBJ1-5; v_gene: TRBV7-9; CDR3aa: CASSLGLGDRGQGNQPQHF
d_gene: .; j_gene: TRBJ1-5; v_gene: TRBV27; CDR3aa: CASSPRGDTNSNQPQHF
d_gene: TRBD1; j_gene: TRBJ2-5; v_gene: TRBV29-1; CDR3aa: CSVDKGAKGETQYF
d_gene: .; j_gene: TRBJ2-7; v_gene: TRBV7-2; CDR3aa: CASSAGLNRYEQYF
d_gene: .; j_gene: TRBJ1-1; v_gene: TRBV13; CDR3aa: CASSWTVEAFF
d_gene: .; j_gene: TRBJ2-1; v_gene: TRBV14; CDR3aa: CASSQGAGPYNEQFF
d_gene: TRBD1; j_gene: TRBJ2-2; v_gene: TRBV7-7; CDR3aa: CASSRTGDRFTGELFF
d_gene: TRBD1; j_gene: TRBJ2-5; v_gene: TRBV27; CDR3aa: CASSSPGQGQETQYF
d_gene: TRBD1; j_gene: TRBJ2-7; v_gene: TRBV7-8; CDR3aa: CASSLRQGANYEQYF
d_gene: .; j_gene: TRBJ2-5; v_gene: TRBV30; CDR3aa: CAWSVGGGAETQYF
d_gene: TRBD1; j_gene: TRBJ2-7; v_gene: TRBV28; CDR3aa: CASSLSGGLSYEQYF
d_gene: .; j_gene: TRBJ1-6; v_gene: TRBV6-1; CDR3aa: CASRHLSENSPLHF
d_gene: TRBD2; j_gene: TRBJ2-3; v_gene: TRBV7-2; CDR3aa: CASSHRTSGTADTQYF
d_gene: .; j_gene: TRBJ1-2; v_gene: TRBV5-4; CDR3aa: CASSLGGQLSYTF
d_gene: TRBD2; j_gene: TRBJ2-1; v_gene: TRBV29-1; CDR3aa: CSVDKREGPYNEQFF
d_gene: TRBD2; j_gene: TRBJ2-5; v_gene: TRBV5-4; CDR3aa: CASSWWGQREGRETQYF
d_gene: TRBD2; j_gene: TRBJ2-1; v_gene: TRBV19; CDR3aa: CASSPSGRVYNEQFF
d_gene: TRBD1; j_gene: TRBJ1-6; v_gene: TRBV5-4; CDR3aa: CASSGDREVSPLHF
d_gene: .; j_gene: TRBJ2-2; v_gene: TRBV28; CDR3aa: CASSLTGNAGELFF
d_gene: .; j_gene: TRBJ1-2; v_gene: TRBV4-3; CDR3aa: CASSQDTANYGYTF
d_gene: .; j_gene: TRBJ1-5; v_gene: TRBV2; CDR3aa: CASSWSVSNQPQHF
d_gene: TRBD2; j_gene: TRBJ2-7; v_gene: TRBV9; CDR3aa: CASSVASGGVPYEQYF
d_gene: .; j_gene: TRBJ1-4; v_gene: TRBV9; CDR3aa: CASSVAGDGEKLFF
d_gene: .; j_gene: TRBJ1-5; v_gene: TRBV28; CDR3aa: CASSPVGGNQPQHF
d_gene: TRBD1; j_gene: TRBJ1-2; v_gene: TRBV5-6; CDR3aa: CASSLAARGLSGYTF
d_gene: .; j_gene: TRBJ2-1; v_gene: TRBV10-3; CDR3aa: CAISEAKTYNEQFF
d_gene: .; j_gene: TRBJ1-4; v_gene: TRBV28; CDR3aa: CASSAPGHLATNEKLFF
d_gene: .; j_gene: TRBJ2-6; v_gene: TRBV5-1; CDR3aa: CASSLEGAGANVLTF
d_gene: TRBD2; j_gene: TRBJ2-1; v_gene: TRBV7-3; CDR3aa: CASSPGTSGRNKLLSSYNEQFF
d_gene: .; j_gene: TRBJ2-3; v_gene: TRBV5-4; CDR3aa: CASSPWTSSTDTQYF